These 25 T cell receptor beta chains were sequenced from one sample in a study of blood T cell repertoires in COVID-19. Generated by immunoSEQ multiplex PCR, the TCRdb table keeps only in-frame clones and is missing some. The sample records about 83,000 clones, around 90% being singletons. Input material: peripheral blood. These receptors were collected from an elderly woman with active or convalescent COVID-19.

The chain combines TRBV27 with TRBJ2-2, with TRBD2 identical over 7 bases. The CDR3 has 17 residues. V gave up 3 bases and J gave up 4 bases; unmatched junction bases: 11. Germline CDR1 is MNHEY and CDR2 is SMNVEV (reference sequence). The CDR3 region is CASSFSGFDLGTGELFF. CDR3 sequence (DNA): TGTGCCAGCAGTTTTAGCGGGTTTGACCTCGGCACCGGGGAGCTGTTTTTT.

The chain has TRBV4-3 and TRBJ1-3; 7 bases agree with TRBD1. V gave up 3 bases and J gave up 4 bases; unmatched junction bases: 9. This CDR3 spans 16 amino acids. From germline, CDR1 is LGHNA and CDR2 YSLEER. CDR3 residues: CASSHTTGAGGNTIYF. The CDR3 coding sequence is TGCGCCAGCAGCCATACAACAGGGGCAGGGGGAAACACCATATATTTT.

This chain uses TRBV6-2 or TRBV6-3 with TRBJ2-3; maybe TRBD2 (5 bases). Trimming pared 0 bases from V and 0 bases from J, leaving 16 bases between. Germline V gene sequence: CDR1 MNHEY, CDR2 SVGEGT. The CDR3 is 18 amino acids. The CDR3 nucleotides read TGTGCCAGCAGTTACTCGAGAGGTGACTACAGCAGCACAGATACGCAGTATTTT. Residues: CASSYSRGDYSSTDTQYF.

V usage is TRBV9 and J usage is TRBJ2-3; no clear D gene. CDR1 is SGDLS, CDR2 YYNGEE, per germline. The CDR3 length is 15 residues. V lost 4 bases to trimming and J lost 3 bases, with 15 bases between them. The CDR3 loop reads CASSHTERFTDTQYF. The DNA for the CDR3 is TGTGCCAGCAGCCATACGGAGAGATTTACAGATACGCAGTATTTT.

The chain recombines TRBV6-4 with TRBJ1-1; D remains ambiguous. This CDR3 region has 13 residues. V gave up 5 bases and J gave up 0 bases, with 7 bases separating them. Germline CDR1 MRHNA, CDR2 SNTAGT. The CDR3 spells CASSRVMNTEAFF. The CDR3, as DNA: TGTGCCAGCAGTCGGGTGATGAACACTGAAGCTTTCTTT.

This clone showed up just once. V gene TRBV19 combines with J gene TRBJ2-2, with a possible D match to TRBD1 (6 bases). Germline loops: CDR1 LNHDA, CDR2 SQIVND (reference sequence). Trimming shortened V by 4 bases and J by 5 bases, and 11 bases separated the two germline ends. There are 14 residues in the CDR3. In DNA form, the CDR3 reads TGTGCCAGTAGTACAGGGGATTTGACCGGGGAGCTGTTTTTT. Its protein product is CASSTGDLTGELFF.

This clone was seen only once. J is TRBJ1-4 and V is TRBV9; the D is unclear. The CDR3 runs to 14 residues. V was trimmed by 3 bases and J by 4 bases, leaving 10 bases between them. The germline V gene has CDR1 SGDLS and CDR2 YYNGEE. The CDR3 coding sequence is TGTGCCAGCAGCGGGAGGACGGGTAATGAAAAACTGTTTTTT. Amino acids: CASSGRTGNEKLFF. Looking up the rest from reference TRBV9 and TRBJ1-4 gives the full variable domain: DSGVTQTPKHLITATGQRVTLRCSPRSGDLSVYWYQQSLDQGLQFLIQYYNGEERAKGNILERFSAQQFPDLHSELNLSSLELGDSALYFCASSGRTGNEKLFFGSGTQLSVL.

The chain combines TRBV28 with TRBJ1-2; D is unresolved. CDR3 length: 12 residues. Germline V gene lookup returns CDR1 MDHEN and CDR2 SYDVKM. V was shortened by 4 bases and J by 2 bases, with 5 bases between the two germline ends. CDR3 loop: CASSYLNYGYTF. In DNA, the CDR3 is TGTGCCAGCAGTTACCTAAACTATGGCTACACCTTC.

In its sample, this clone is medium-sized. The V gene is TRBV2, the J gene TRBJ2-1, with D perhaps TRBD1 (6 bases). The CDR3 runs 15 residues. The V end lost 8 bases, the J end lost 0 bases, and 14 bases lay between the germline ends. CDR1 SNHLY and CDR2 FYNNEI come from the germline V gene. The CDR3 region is CASGYGQISYNEQFF. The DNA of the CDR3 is TGTGCCAGCGGATATGGACAGATCTCCTACAATGAGCAGTTCTTC.

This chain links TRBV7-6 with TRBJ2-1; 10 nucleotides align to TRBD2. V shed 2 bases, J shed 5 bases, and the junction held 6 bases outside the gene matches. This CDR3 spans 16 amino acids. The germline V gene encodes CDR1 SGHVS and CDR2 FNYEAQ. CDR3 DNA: TGTGCCAGCAGCTTAATTAGCGGGGGGTACAACAATGAGCAGTTCTTC. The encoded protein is CASSLISGGYNNEQFF.

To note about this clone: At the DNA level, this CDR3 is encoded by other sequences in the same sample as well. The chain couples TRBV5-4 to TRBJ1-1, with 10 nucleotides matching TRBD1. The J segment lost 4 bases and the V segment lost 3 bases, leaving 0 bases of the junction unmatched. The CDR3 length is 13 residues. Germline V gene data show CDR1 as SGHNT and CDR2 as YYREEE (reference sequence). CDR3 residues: CASSWTGGTEAFF. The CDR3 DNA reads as TGTGCCAGCAGCTGGACAGGGGGCACTGAAGCTTTCTTT.

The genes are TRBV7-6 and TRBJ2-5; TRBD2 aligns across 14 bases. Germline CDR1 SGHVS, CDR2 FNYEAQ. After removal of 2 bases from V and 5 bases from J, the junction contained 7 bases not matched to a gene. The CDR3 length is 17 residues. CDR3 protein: CASSLHHWTSGGETQYF. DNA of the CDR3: TGTGCCAGCAGCTTACATCATTGGACTAGCGGGGGGGAGACCCAGTACTTC.

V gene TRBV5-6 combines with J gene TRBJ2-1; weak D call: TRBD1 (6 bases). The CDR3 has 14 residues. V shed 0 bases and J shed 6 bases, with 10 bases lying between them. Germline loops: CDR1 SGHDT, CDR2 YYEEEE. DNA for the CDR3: TGTGCCAGCAGCTTGGCCCCCAGGGGCAATGAGCAGTTCTTC. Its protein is CASSLAPRGNEQFF.

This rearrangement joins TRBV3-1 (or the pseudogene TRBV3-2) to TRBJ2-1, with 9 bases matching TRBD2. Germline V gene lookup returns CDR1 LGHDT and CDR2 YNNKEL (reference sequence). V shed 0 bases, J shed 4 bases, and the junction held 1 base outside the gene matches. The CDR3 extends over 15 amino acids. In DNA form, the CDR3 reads TGTGCCAGCAGCCAAGAGAGCGGGGGGTACAATGAGCAGTTCTTC. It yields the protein CASSQESGGYNEQFF.

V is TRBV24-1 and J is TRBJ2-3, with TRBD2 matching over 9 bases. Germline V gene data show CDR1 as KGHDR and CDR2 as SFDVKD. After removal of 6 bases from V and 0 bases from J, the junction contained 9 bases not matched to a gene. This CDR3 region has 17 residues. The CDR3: CATSKTSGGSSTDTQYF. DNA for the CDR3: TGTGCCACCAGTAAAACGAGCGGGGGGTCTAGCACAGATACGCAGTATTTT.

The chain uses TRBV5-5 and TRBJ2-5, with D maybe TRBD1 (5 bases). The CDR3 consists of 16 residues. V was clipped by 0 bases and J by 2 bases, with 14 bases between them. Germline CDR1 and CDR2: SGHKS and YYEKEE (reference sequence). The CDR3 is CASSLGAQARQETQYF. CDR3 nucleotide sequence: TGTGCCAGCAGCTTGGGTGCACAGGCACGACAAGAGACCCAGTACTTC.

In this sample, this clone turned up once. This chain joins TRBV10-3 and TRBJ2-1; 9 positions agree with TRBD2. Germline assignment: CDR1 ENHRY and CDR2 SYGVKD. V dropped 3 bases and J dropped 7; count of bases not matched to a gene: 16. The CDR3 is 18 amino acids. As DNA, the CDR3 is TGTGCCATCAGTGACTCCGGGCTAGCGGGGAGCCTTTGGAATGAGCAGTTCTTC. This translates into CAISDSGLAGSLWNEQFF.

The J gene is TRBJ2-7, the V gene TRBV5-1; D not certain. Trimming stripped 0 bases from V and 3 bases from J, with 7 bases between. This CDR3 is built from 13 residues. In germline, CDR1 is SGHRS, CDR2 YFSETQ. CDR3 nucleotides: TGCGCCAGCAGCTTGGCAGGTCTCTACGAGCAGTACTTC. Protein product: CASSLAGLYEQYF. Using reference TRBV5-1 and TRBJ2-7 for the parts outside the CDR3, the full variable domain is KAGVTQTPRYLIKTRGQQVTLSCSPISGHRSVSWYQQTPGQGLQFLFEYFSETQRNKGNFPGRFSGRQFSNSRSEMNVSTLELGDSALYLCASSLAGLYEQYFGPGTRLTVT.

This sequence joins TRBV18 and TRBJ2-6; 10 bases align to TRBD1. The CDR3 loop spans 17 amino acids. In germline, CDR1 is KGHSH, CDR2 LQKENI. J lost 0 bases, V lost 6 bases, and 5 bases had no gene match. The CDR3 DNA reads TGTGCCAGCTCGGACAGGGGGTCCTTCTCTGGGGCCAACGTCCTGACTTTC. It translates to CASSDRGSFSGANVLTF.

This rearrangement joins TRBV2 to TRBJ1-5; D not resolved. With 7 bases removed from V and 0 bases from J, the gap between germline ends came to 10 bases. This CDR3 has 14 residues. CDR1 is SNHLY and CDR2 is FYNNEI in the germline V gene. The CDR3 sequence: CASTLTSSNQPQHF. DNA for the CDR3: TGTGCCAGCACCTTGACATCTAGCAATCAGCCCCAGCATTTT. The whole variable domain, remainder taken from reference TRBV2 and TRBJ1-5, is EPEVTQTPSHQVTQMGQEVILRCVPISNHLYFYWYRQILGQKVEFLVSFYNNEISEKSEIFDDQFSVERPDGSNFTLKIRSTKLEDSAMYFCASTLTSSNQPQHFGDGTRLSIL.

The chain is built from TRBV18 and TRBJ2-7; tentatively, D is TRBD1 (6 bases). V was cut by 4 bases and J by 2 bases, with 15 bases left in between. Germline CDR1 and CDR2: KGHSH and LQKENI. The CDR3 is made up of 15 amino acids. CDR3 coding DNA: TGTGCCAGCTCACAACTCGACACAGGGACCTACGAGCAGTACTTC. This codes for CASSQLDTGTYEQYF.

This chain's CDR3 is CASSLGSGGEQFF. DNA of the CDR3: TGTGCCAGCAGCTTAGGGTCCGGTGGTGAGCAGTTCTTC. V gene TRBV11-3 combines with J gene TRBJ2-1; no clear D gene. CDR1 SGHNT and CDR2 YENEEA come from the germline V gene. The V gene lost 1 base and the J gene lost 9 bases, with 10 bases spanning the gap. The CDR3 covers 13 residues.

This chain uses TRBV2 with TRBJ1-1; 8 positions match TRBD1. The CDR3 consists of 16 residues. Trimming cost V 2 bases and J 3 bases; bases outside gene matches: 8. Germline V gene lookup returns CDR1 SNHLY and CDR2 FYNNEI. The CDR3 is CASSEPTGAGHTEAFF. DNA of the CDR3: TGTGCCAGCAGTGAACCGACAGGGGCGGGCCACACTGAAGCTTTCTTT.

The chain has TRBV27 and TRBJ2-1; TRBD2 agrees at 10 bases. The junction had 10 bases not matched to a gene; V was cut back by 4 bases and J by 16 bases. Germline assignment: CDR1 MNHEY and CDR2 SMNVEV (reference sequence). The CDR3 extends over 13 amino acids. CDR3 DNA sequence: TGTGCCAGCAGTTCTACCTCTAGCGGGGGAGTTTTCTTC. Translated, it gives CASSSTSSGGVFF.

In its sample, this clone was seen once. The CDR3 DNA sequence: TGTGCCAGCAGATCTCCGCGGGGAGGCTTTGAAAAACTGTTTTTT. This gives the protein CASRSPRGGFEKLFF. The chain combines TRBV28 with TRBJ1-4; D unclear. Deletions cut 6 bases from V and 7 bases from J, with 18 bases between. This CDR3 has 15 amino acids. Germline CDR1 and CDR2: MDHEN and SYDVKM.